These 12 T cell receptor beta chains were all obtained from the same sample, sequenced in a study of regulatory T cells in long-lasting Graves disease. To make TCR beta libraries, researchers used iRepertoire HTBI primers and Arm-PCR of CDR3 regions. From the multiplex PCR reads, TCRdb called clonotypes with MiXCR, one entry per CDR3 protein. The sample holds roughly 420,000 distinct CDR3 sequences, 15% to 20% seen once. The sample's time point: newly diagnosed GD, antithyroid drugs for less than 3 months. The TCR library was made from RNA extracted from PBMCs. This sample also appeared in a second study, on T cells in Graves' hyperthyroidism and ophthalmopathy.

The sequencing here drew on peripheral blood mononuclear cells (PBMCs), taken at new diagnosis, from a patient treated with antithyroid drugs. The receptors were sampled from a young woman with Graves disease.

This clonotype occurred a few times. The chain combines TRBV19 with TRBJ1-6; D not certain. CDR1 and CDR2 from the germline V gene are LNHDA and SQIVND (reference sequence). Trimming shortened V by 2 bases and J by 13 bases, and 21 bases separated the two germline ends. This CDR3 has 16 residues. For the CDR3, the DNA is TGTGCCAGTAGTATAACGGCAGCTACACCTCAGGCTCCCCTCCACTTT. It specifies CASSITAATPQAPLHF.

This clonotype has at least ten counts. The rearrangement joins TRBV30 to TRBJ1-1; 8 bases agree with TRBD1. The germline CDR1 and CDR2 sequences are GTSNPN and SVGIG (reference sequence). The CDR3 consists of 17 residues. Trimming took 4 bases from V and 3 from J; bases not matched to a gene: 16. For the CDR3, the DNA is TGTGCCTGGATAGGGACAGGTGGACAATCGGTGGACACTGAAGCTTTCTTT. It encodes CAWIGTGGQSVDTEAFF.

This clonotype has at least ten counts. CDR3 residues: CSASSTGRTEAFF. The DNA of the CDR3 is TGCAGTGCTTCCTCGACAGGGAGGACTGAAGCTTTCTTT. The V and J genes are TRBV20-1 and TRBJ1-1; TRBD1 matches at 7 bases. The J segment lost 5 bases and the V segment lost 5 bases, leaving 8 bases of the junction unmatched. Germline loops: CDR1 DFQATT, CDR2 SNEGSKA (reference sequence). CDR3 length: 13 residues.

Of note for this clonotype: A single base separates this from a much larger clone, so it may be a read error. V usage is TRBV29-1 and J usage is TRBJ2-1; no clear D. Per germline, CDR1 SQVTM and CDR2 ANQGSEA. The CDR3 contains 12 residues. The CDR3 DNA reads as TGCAGCGTTGAATCTTTCTACAATGCGCAGTTCTTC. This codes for CSVESFYNAQFF.

This clonotype has only a few counts. The V call is TRBV28, the J call TRBJ1-6, with D unresolved. This CDR3 region has 15 residues. V was pared by 10 bases and J by 0 bases, with 13 bases between. Germline values: CDR1 MDHEN, CDR2 SYDVKM. The CDR3 nucleotides read TGTGCCATTAAACGGGAGTACTCCTATAATTCACCCCTCCACTTT. Its translation: CAIKREYSYNSPLHF.

In this sample, this clonotype turned up many times. The V and J genes are TRBV2 and TRBJ1-5, with 12 bases aligning to TRBD1. Germline V gene lookup returns CDR1 SNHLY and CDR2 FYNNEI. The V segment lost 6 bases and the J segment 2 bases; nucleotides outside the gene matches: 8. This CDR3 is built from 17 residues. CDR3 coding DNA: TGTGCCAGCAGGGAGGGACAGGGGGCGACGGGCAATCAGCCCCAGCATTTT. It yields the protein CASREGQGATGNQPQHF.

In this sample, this clonotype turned up a few times. The gene calls are TRBV9 and TRBJ2-7; no definite D call. Germline V CDR1 and CDR2: SGDLS, YYNGEE. Trimming shortened V by 2 bases and J by 0 bases, and 6 bases separated the two germline ends. The CDR3 has 13 amino acids. The CDR3 loop is CASSVDTSYEQYF. In nucleotides, the CDR3 is TGTGCCAGCAGCGTTGACACCTCCTACGAGCAGTACTTC.

At least ten counts were recorded for this clonotype. The gene calls are TRBV11-2 and TRBJ2-5; TRBD2 agrees at 9 bases. The CDR3 spans 13 residues. Germline assignment: CDR1 SGHAT and CDR2 FQNNGV. V lost 5 bases, J lost 4 bases, and 2 bases stayed unmatched. The CDR3 DNA follows: TGTGCCAGCAGCCTGCGGGGGGGAGAGACCCAGTACTTC. It encodes CASSLRGGETQYF.

This clonotype showed up many times. The chain recombines TRBV28 with TRBJ2-5, with D possibly TRBD2 on 6 matching bases. The CDR3 totals 14 residues. Trimming removed 3 bases at V and 2 bases at J, with 10 bases between. CDR1 is MDHEN and CDR2 is SYDVKM in the germline V gene. The CDR3, as DNA: TGTGCCAGCAGTTTCTTTGCGGGGCAAGAGACCCAGTACTTC. It translates to CASSFFAGQETQYF.

The rearrangement joins TRBV15 to TRBJ2-2; D possibly uses TRBD1 or TRBD2 (5 bases each). Deletions cut 3 bases from V and 10 bases from J, with 12 bases between. Per germline, CDR1 LNHNV and CDR2 YYDKDF (reference sequence). CDR3 length: 13 residues. The CDR3 DNA is TGTGCCACCAGCAGGGGGGATTCCGCGGAGCTGTTTTTT. Its translation is CATSRGDSAELFF.

This clonotype was counted many times. The chain recombines TRBV3-1 with TRBJ2-5; D is perhaps TRBD1 (6 bases). Germline CDR1 is LGHDT and CDR2 is YNNKEL (reference sequence). The V end was cut by 0 bases, the J end by 6 bases, with 14 bases between. The CDR3 length is 15 residues. CDR3 sequence reads: CASSQEGTGSKTQYF. CDR3 nucleotide sequence: TGTGCCAGCAGCCAAGAGGGCACAGGGAGCAAGACCCAGTACTTC.

This chain connects TRBV6-1 to TRBJ2-7, with D hard to call. The germline V and J ends were trimmed by 2 bases and 3 bases, with 11 bases remaining between them. Germline V gene lookup returns CDR1 MNHNS and CDR2 SASEGT. The CDR3 runs 14 residues. DNA of the CDR3: TGTGCCAGCAGTGAATATAAGCGATACTACGAGCAGTACTTC. Its translation is CASSEYKRYYEQYF.